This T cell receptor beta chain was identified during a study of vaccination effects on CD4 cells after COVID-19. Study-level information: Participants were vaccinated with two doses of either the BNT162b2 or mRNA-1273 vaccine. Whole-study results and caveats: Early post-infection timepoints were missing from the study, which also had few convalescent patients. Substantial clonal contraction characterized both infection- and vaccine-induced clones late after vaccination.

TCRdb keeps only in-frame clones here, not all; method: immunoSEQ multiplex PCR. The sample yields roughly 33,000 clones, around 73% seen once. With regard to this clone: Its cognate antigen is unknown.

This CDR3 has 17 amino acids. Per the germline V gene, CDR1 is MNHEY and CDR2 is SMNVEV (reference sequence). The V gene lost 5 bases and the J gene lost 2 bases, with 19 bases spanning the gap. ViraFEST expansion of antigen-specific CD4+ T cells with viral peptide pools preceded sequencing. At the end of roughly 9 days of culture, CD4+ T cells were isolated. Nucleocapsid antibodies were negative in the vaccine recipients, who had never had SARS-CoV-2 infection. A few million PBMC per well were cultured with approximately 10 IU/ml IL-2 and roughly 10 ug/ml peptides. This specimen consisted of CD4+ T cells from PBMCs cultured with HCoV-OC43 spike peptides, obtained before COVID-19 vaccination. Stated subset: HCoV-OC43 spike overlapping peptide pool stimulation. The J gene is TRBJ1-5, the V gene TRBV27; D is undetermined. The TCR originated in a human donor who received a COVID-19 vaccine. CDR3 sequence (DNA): TGTGCCAGCAGTCCGCGTGACCTGGGCATTGGCAATCAGCCCCAGCATTTT. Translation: CASSPRDLGIGNQPQHF.